A single sample gave rise to the 6 T cell receptor beta chains below, sequenced in a study of blood T cell repertoires in COVID-19. This table comes from immunoSEQ multiplex PCR, and its TCRdb copy is limited to in-frame clones, with some not included. The table shows about 39,000 clones, with roughly 90% occurring only once. The sequenced sample consisted of peripheral blood. The source is a man in his sixties with acute or convalescent COVID-19.

This clone occurred a few times. This chain uses TRBV25-1 with TRBJ1-1; D is unclear. V shed 5 bases and J shed 4 bases, with 14 bases lying between them. CDR1 is MGHDK and CDR2 is SYGVNS in the germline V gene. The CDR3 is 14 amino acids. CDR3 in amino acids: CASSPRVKGTEAFF. In DNA form, the CDR3 reads TGTGCCAGCAGTCCGAGGGTCAAGGGCACTGAAGCTTTCTTT.

This chain connects TRBV28 to TRBJ2-7, with TRBD1 identical over 9 bases. This CDR3 region has 14 residues. Germline V gene data show CDR1 as MDHEN and CDR2 as SYDVKM. Germline trimming cut 5 bases from V and 6 bases from J; bases unmatched to any gene: 8. The CDR3 nucleotides are TGTGCCAGCAGTCTAGGGGGACAGGGCCGCGAGCAGTACGTC. It is translated as CASSLGGQGREQYV.

This chain links TRBV7-9 with TRBJ2-5; perhaps TRBD2 as D (6 bases). V lost 5 bases to trimming and J lost 5 bases, with 12 bases between them. The CDR3 contains 13 residues. Germline CDR1 is SEHNR and CDR2 is FQNEAQ (reference sequence). CDR3 protein: CASSPGGLETQYF. In DNA, the CDR3 is TGTGCCAGCAGCCCAGGAGGGTTGGAGACCCAGTACTTC.

V is TRBV7-9 and J is TRBJ1-4; 10 bases map to TRBD1. Germline V CDR1 and CDR2: SEHNR, FQNEAQ (reference sequence). The V segment lost 3 bases and the J segment 8 bases; nucleotides outside the gene matches: 3. This CDR3 contains 14 residues. CDR3 nucleotides: TGTGCCAGCAGCTTTATGGGACAGGGGGAAAAACTGTTTTTT. Translated, it gives CASSFMGQGEKLFF.

J is TRBJ1-4 and V is TRBV7-2; TRBD1 matches 8 bases. Germline V gene data show CDR1 as SGHTA and CDR2 as FQGNSA. The CDR3 totals 14 residues. V dropped 5 bases and J dropped 6; count of bases not matched to a gene: 5. The DNA for the CDR3 is TGTGCCAGCAGCCCAGGGGGCGGCTATGAAAAACTGTTTTTT. Protein: CASSPGGGYEKLFF.

With regard to this clone: A read error may produce the germline difference seen at one junction end. This chain joins TRBV7-7 and TRBJ2-2; 10 nucleotides line up with TRBD2. This CDR3 is built from 17 residues. CDR1 SSHAT and CDR2 FNYEAQ come from the germline V gene (reference sequence). CDR3 sequence: CASSLAALAGGTGELFF. CDR3 nucleotides: TGTGCTAGCAGCTTAGCAGCGTTAGCGGGAGGCACCGGGGAGCTGTTTTTT.